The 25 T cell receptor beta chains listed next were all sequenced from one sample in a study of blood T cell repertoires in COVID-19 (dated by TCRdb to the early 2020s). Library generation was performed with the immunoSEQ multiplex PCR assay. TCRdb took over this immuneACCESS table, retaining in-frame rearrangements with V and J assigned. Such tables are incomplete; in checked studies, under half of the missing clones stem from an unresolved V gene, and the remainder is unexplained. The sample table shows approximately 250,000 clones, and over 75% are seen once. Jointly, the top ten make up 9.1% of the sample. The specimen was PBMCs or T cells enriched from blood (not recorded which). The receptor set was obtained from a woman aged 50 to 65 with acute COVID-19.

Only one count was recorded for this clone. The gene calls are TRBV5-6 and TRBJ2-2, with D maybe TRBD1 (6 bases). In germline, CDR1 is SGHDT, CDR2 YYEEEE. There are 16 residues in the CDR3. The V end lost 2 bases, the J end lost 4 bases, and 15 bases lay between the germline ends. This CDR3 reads CASSLPPGHLTGELFF. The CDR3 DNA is TGTGCCAGCAGCTTACCCCCGGGACACCTCACCGGGGAGCTGTTTTTT.

CDR3 protein: CSVHAGQVSNQPQHF. The CDR3 region has the DNA TGCAGCGTCCACGCGGGACAGGTTTCCAATCAGCCCCAGCATTTT. The chain joins TRBV29-1 to TRBJ1-5, with TRBD1 matching 8 bases. Germline V CDR1 and CDR2: SQVTM, ANQGSEA. The CDR3 spans 15 residues. V lost 6 bases and J lost 3; bases outside the gene matches: 10. The entire variable domain, with the rest obtained from reference TRBV29-1 and TRBJ1-5, is as follows: SAVISQKPSRDICQRGTSLTIQCQVDSQVTMMFWYRQQPGQSLTLIATANQGSEATYESGFVIDKFPISRPNLTFSTLTVSNMSPEDSSIYLCSVHAGQVSNQPQHFGDGTRLSIL.

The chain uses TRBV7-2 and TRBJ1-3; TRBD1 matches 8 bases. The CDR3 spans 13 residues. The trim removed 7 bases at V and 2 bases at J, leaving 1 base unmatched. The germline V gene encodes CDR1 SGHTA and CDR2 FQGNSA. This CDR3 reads CASKQGAGNTIYF. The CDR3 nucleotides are TGTGCCAGCAAACAGGGGGCTGGAAACACCATATATTTT.

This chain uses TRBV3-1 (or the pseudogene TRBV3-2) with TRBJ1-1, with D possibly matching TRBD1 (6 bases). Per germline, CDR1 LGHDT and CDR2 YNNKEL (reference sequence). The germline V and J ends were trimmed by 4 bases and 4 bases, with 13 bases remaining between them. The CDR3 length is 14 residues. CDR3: CASSPTGPATEAFF. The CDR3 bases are TGTGCCAGCAGCCCGACAGGACCGGCCACTGAAGCTTTCTTT.

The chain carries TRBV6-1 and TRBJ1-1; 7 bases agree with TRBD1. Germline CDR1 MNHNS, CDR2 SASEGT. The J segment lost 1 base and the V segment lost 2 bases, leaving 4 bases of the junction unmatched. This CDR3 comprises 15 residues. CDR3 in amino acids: CASSEIAGGNTEAFF. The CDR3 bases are TGTGCCAGCAGTGAAATCGCAGGGGGGAACACTGAAGCTTTCTTT.

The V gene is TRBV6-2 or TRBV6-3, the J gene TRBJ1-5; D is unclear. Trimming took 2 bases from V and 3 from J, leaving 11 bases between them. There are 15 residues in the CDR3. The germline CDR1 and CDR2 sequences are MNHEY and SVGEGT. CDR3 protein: CASSYGGFANQPQHF. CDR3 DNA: TGTGCCAGCAGTTACGGCGGTTTTGCCAATCAGCCCCAGCATTTT.

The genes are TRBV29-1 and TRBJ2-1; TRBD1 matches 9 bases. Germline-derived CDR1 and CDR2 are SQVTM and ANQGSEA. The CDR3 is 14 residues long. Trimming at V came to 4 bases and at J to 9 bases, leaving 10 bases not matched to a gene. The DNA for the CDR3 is TGCAGCGTTGCTACAGGGGGCGTAATGGCTGAGCAGTTCTTC. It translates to CSVATGGVMAEQFF.

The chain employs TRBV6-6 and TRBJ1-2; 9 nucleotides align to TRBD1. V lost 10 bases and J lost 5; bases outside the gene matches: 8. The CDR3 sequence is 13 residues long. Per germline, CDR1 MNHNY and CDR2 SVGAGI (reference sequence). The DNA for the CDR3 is TGTGCCACCTCGACAGGGGGGAGGTATGGCTACACCTTC. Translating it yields CATSTGGRYGYTF.

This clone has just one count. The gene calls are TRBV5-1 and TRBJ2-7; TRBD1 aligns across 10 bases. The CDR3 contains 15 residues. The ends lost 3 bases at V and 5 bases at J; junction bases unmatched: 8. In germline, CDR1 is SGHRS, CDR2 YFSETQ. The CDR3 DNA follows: TGCGCCAGCAGCTGGTGGACAGGGGGGAAAAACGAGCAGTACTTC. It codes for CASSWWTGGKNEQYF.

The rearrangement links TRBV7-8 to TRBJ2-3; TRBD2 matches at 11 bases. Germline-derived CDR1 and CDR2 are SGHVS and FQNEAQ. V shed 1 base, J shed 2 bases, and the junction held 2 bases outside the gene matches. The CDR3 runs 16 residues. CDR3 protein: CASSLVAGGFTDTQYF. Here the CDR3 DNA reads TGTGCCAGCAGCTTAGTAGCGGGGGGGTTCACAGATACGCAGTATTTT.

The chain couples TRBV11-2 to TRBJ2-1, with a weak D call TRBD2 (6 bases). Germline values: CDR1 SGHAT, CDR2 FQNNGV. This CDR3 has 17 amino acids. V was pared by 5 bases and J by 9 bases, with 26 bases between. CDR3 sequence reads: CASSPHRERVRASEQFF. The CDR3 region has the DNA TGTGCCAGCAGCCCACACCGGGAGCGTGTCAGGGCGTCTGAGCAGTTCTTC.

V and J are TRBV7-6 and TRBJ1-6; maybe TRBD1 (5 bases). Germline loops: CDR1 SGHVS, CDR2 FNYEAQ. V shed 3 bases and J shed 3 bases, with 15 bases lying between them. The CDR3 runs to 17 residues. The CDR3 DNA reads TGTGCCAGCAGCTTGGACCCGAAGCAGGGCTATAATTCACCCCTCCACTTT. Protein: CASSLDPKQGYNSPLHF.

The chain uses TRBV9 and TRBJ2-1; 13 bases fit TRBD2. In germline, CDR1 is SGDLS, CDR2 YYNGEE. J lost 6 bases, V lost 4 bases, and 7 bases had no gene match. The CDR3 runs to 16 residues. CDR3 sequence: CASSRMGLAGTNEQFF. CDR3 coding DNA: TGTGCCAGCAGCCGCATGGGACTAGCGGGGACCAATGAGCAGTTCTTC. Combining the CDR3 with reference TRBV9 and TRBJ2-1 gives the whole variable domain DSGVTQTPKHLITATGQRVTLRCSPRSGDLSVYWYQQSLDQGLQFLIQYYNGEERAKGNILERFSAQQFPDLHSELNLSSLELGDSALYFCASSRMGLAGTNEQFFGPGTRLTVL.

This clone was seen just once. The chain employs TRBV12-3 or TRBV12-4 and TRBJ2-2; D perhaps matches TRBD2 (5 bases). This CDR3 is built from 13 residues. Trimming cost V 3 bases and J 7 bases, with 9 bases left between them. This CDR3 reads CASSFREDGELFF. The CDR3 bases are TGTGCCAGCAGTTTCCGGGAAGACGGGGAGCTGTTTTTT.

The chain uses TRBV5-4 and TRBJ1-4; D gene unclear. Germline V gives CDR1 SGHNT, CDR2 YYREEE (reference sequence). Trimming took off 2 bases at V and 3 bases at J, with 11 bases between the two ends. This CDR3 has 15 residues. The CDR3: CASSFGSGANEKLFF. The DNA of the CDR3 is TGTGCCAGCAGCTTCGGTTCCGGAGCTAATGAAAAACTGTTTTTT.

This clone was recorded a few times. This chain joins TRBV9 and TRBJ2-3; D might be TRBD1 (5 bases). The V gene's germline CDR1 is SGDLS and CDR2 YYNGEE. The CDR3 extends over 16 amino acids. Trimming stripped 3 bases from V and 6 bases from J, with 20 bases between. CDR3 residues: CASSAEQGHNWDTQYF. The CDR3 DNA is TGTGCCAGCAGCGCCGAGCAGGGCCATAACTGGGATACGCAGTATTTT.

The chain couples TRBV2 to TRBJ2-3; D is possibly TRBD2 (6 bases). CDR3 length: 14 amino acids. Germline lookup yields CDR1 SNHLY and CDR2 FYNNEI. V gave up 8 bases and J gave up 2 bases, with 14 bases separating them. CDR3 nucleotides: TGTGCCAGCTACCATACTAGCTCCACAGATACGCAGTATTTT. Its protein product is CASYHTSSTDTQYF.

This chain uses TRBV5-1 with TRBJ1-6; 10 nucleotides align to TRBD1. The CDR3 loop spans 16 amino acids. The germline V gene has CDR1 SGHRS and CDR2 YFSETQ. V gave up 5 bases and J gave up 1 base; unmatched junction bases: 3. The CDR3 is CASSPGQGSYNSPLHF. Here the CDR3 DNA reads TGCGCCAGCAGTCCGGGACAGGGGTCCTATAATTCACCCCTCCACTTT.

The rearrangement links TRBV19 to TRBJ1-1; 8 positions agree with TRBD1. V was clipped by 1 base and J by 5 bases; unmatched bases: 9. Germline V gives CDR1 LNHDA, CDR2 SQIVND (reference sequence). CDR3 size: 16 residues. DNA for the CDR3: TGTGCCAGTAGTATAGTTCGAACAGGGGGTCAGACTGAAGCTTTCTTT. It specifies CASSIVRTGGQTEAFF. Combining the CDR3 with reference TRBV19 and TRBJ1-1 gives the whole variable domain DGGITQSPKYLFRKEGQNVTLSCEQNLNHDAMYWYRQDPGQGLRLIYYSQIVNDFQKGDIAEGYSVSREKKESFPLTVTSAQKNPTAFYLCASSIVRTGGQTEAFFGQGTRLTVV.

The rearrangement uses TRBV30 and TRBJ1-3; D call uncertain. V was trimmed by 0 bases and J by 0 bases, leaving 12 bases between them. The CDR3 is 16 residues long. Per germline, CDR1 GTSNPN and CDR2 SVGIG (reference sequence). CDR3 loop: CAWSVIRVPSGNTIYF. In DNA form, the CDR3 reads TGTGCCTGGAGTGTAATCCGGGTCCCCTCTGGAAACACCATATATTTT.

In nucleotides, the CDR3 is TGTGCCAGAAGCTTTCCTCGATGGGGGGTCTCTACAGATACGCAGTATTTT. This encodes CARSFPRWGVSTDTQYF. This chain links TRBV7-5 with TRBJ2-3; the DNA was not used to check the table's D call, TRBD2. TRBV7-5 is designated a pseudogene. CDR3 length: 17 amino acids.

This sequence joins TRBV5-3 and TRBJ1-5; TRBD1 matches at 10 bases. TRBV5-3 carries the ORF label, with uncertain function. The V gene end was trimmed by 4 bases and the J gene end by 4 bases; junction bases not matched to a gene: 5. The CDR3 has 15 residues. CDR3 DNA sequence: TGTGCCAGAAGCCCGGACAGGGGGGTGAATCAGCCCCAGCATTTT. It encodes CARSPDRGVNQPQHF.

The CDR3 DNA sequence: TGCGCCAGCAGTATAACCGCGACAGAAGCCAAAAACATTCAGTACTTC. Protein product: CASSITATEAKNIQYF. The V gene is TRBV23-1, the J gene TRBJ2-4, with D possibly matching TRBD1 (5 bases). TRBV23-1 is an ORF for which the function is uncertain. V lost 5 bases to trimming and J lost 0 bases, with 14 bases between them. CDR3 length: 16 amino acids.

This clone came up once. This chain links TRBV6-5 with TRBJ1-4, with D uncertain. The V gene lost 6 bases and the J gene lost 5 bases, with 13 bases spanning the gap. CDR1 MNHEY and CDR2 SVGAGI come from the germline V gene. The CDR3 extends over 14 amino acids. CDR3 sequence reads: CASRRAQRNEKLFF. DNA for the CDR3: TGTGCCAGCAGACGCGCCCAGAGGAATGAAAAACTGTTTTTT.

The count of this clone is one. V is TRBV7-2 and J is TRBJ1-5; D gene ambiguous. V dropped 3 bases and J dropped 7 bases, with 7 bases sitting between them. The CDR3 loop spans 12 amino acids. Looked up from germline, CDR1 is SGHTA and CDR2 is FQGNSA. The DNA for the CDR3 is TGTGCCAGCAGCTTTATGGAGCAGCCCCAGCATTTT. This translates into CASSFMEQPQHF. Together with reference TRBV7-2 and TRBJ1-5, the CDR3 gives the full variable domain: GAGVSQSPSNKVTEKGKDVELRCDPISGHTALYWYRQSLGQGLEFLIYFQGNSAPDKSGLPSDRFSAERTGGSVSTLTIQRTQQEDSAVYLCASSFMEQPQHFGDGTRLSIL.